This entry describes one T cell receptor beta chain. Antigen: not known. This record comes from a study of CD4+ T cells in melanoma. Study findings and constraints: CD8+ T cell, macrophage and B cell function reportedly correlated with neoantigen-specific CD4+ T cells.

Only in-frame clones appear in the TCRdb table, and some are missing; sequencing was by immunoSEQ multiplex PCR. In the table there are 4,500 to 5,000 clones, 60% to 80% of which are singletons. Material for sequencing was cells from a culture (not recorded whether cultured in vitro). This clonotype was obtained from a human donor with melanoma.

As DNA, the CDR3 is TGTGCCAGCAGCTTGGGCGGGGGGCTGACTGAAGCTTTCTTT. This translates into CASSLGGGLTEAFF. The V gene is TRBV5-6, the J gene TRBJ1-1; a weak D match, TRBD1 (6 bases). The V gene lost 0 bases and the J gene lost 5 bases, with 11 bases spanning the gap. Germline V gives CDR1 SGHDT, CDR2 YYEEEE. This CDR3 region has 14 residues.